This T cell receptor (beta chain) is from a study of PD-1 blockade in mismatch repair-deficient tumors. Study overall: Patients had about a dozen mismatch repair-deficient cancer types and were previously treated and progressing. Regarding the study as a whole: After pembrolizumab, tumor-resident clones rose rapidly, then generally contracted before radiologic responses.

Of note for this clone: The antigen remains unidentified.

Sequencing used immunoSEQ multiplex PCR; TCRdb keeps in-frame clones, though not all of them. Of around 110,000 clones in the sample, roughly 80% were seen once. V was pared by 6 bases and J by 0 bases, with 8 bases between. This CDR3 region has 13 residues. Per the germline V gene, CDR1 is SNHLY and CDR2 is FYNNEI. Mismatch repair deficiency was confirmed in all patients, by PCR or immunohistochemistry. A few pembrolizumab responders had their TCRs sequenced. The source of this sequence is an adult with mismatch repair-deficient cancer. The specimen was peripheral blood, collected 60 weeks after starting pembrolizumab. The rearrangement uses TRBV2 and TRBJ1-1, with D possibly matching TRBD1 (6 bases). Written as DNA, the CDR3 is TGTGCCAGCAGCCGGACAGTGAACACTGAAGCTTTCTTT. Translated: CASSRTVNTEAFF.